The entry below describes one T cell receptor beta chain. Its antigen remains unknown. Via MiXCR, TCRdb re-called the reads, giving one row per CDR3 protein. The sample lists about 700,000 distinct CDR3 sequences, around a third occurring once. The record originates from a study of T cell repertoires in cytomegalovirus infection. At the level of the study: Epitope selection comprised recently identified HLA-C-restricted CMV epitopes and well-studied HLA-B-restricted CMV epitopes. Evidence of both CMV infection and a matching HLA type came from public TCR beta signatures. Findings and caveats of the study: The ex vivo response was dominated by HLA-C-restricted CMV-specific TCR beta clonotypes. Totalled public TCR beta family frequency picked out people who carried CMV plus the relevant HLA.

The CDR3 has 14 residues. The V and J ends lost 4 bases and 4 bases respectively, with 14 bases between them. CDR1 and CDR2 from the germline V gene are GTSNPN and SVGIG (reference sequence). The clonotype was recovered from a human donor in good health (CMV status not recorded). Some clones in this sample may be carry-over from other donors' samples. The rearrangement links TRBV30 to TRBJ2-1, with D possibly being TRBD1 or TRBD2 (6 bases each). The sample here was cultured PBMCs, taken from culture after CMV antigen stimulation. The CDR3 loop is CAWNMGAGYNEQFF. CDR3 DNA: TGTGCCTGGAATATGGGGGCGGGATACAATGAGCAGTTCTTC.